Below, 11 T cell receptor beta chains from the same sample are listed, as sequenced in a study of PD-1 blockade in mismatch repair-deficient tumors. Generated by immunoSEQ multiplex PCR, the TCRdb table keeps only in-frame clones and is missing some. The sample shows 25,000 to 30,000 clones, about 88% of them seen only once. The specimen comprised PBMCs, sampled before pembrolizumab treatment. The receptor source for this set is an adult with mismatch repair-deficient cancer.

The chain is built from TRBV6-5 and TRBJ1-4, with D possibly TRBD1 on 6 matching bases. With 6 bases removed from V and 6 bases from J, the gap between germline ends came to 14 bases. The CDR3 totals 14 residues. Germline CDR1 MNHEY, CDR2 SVGAGI. CDR3 loop: CASSGGGADEKLFF. CDR3 coding DNA: TGTGCCAGCAGCGGGGGGGGCGCGGATGAAAAACTGTTTTTT.

The gene calls are TRBV18 and TRBJ1-5; D unresolved. V was cut by 10 bases and J by 5 bases, with 18 bases left in between. The CDR3 has 14 residues. Per the germline V gene, CDR1 is KGHSH and CDR2 is LQKENI. In DNA form, the CDR3 reads TGTGCCATCCGGGGATCCCAGAACCATCAGCCCCAGCATTTT. Translated: CAIRGSQNHQPQHF.

The chain carries TRBV16 and TRBJ1-4, with D perhaps TRBD1 (6 bases). Germline lookup yields CDR1 KGHSY and CDR2 FQNENV. The length of the CDR3 is 14 residues. V lost 4 bases and J lost 5, with 11 bases in between. The chain's CDR3 is CASSPTGGNEKLFF. Here the CDR3 DNA reads TGTGCCAGCAGCCCGACAGGTGGAAATGAAAAACTGTTTTTT.

The rearrangement links TRBV5-6 to TRBJ1-5; D is unclear. Trimming removed 4 bases at V and 11 bases at J, with 19 bases between. Germline CDR1 is SGHDT and CDR2 is YYEEEE. The CDR3 contains 14 residues. CDR3 sequence reads: CASSPDIALGAQHF. The CDR3 nucleotides read TGTGCCAGCAGCCCGGATATAGCGCTTGGGGCCCAGCATTTT.

This CDR3 reads CASSPRTGILNQPQHF. The CDR3, as DNA: TGTGCCAGCAGTCCGAGGACAGGGATACTCAATCAGCCCCAGCATTTT. The chain joins TRBV28 to TRBJ1-5; 8 nucleotides match TRBD1. The germline V gene has CDR1 MDHEN and CDR2 SYDVKM. This CDR3 has 16 residues. V was clipped by 5 bases and J by 3 bases; unmatched bases: 9.

This chain uses TRBV7-3 with TRBJ2-1, with 8 bases identical to TRBD1. V lost 5 bases, J lost 1 base, and 4 bases stayed unmatched. The CDR3 is made up of 15 amino acids. Looked up from germline, CDR1 is SGHTA and CDR2 is FQGTGA. For the CDR3, the DNA is TGTGCCAGCAGCCGACAGGGGTCGTCCTACAATGAGCAGTTCTTC. As protein: CASSRQGSSYNEQFF.

The chain employs TRBV18 and TRBJ1-1, with D hard to call. V shed 3 bases and J shed 4 bases, with 12 bases lying between them. CDR3 size: 14 residues. The germline CDR1 and CDR2 sequences are KGHSH and LQKENI. DNA of the CDR3: TGTGCCAGCTCACCGGCGACCGCGGGCACTGAAGCTTTCTTT. Amino acid sequence: CASSPATAGTEAFF.

The chain couples TRBV15 to TRBJ2-7, with D tentatively TRBD2 (5 bases). Trimming cost V 5 bases and J 2 bases, with 16 bases left between them. This CDR3 is 15 amino acids long. The germline gives CDR1 LNHNV, CDR2 YYDKDF (reference sequence). DNA for the CDR3: TGTGCCACCAGCGATTGGAGGCGCAGTACCTACGAGCAGTACTTC. Translating it yields CATSDWRRSTYEQYF.

This CDR3 is CASSYSPSGRAGEQFF. The DNA of the CDR3 is TGTGCCAGCAGTTACTCTCCTAGCGGGAGGGCCGGTGAGCAGTTCTTC. V and J are TRBV6-6 and TRBJ2-1, with 12 positions matching TRBD2. V lost 0 bases, J lost 9 bases, and 6 bases stayed unmatched. The CDR3 spans 16 residues. The germline gives CDR1 MNHNY, CDR2 SVGAGI (reference sequence).

In its sample, this clone was seen a few times. The CDR3: CASSPGTGGAPYEQYF. DNA for the CDR3: TGTGCCAGCTCACCGGGGACAGGGGGGGCCCCCTACGAGCAGTACTTC. The chain combines TRBV18 with TRBJ2-7; the match to TRBD1 covers 11 bases. This CDR3 is built from 16 residues. The trim removed 3 bases at V and 2 bases at J, leaving 6 bases unmatched. Looked up from germline, CDR1 is KGHSH and CDR2 is LQKENI.

The chain has TRBV5-1 and TRBJ2-1, with D perhaps TRBD2 (6 bases). The CDR3 is 14 amino acids. Germline V gives CDR1 SGHRS, CDR2 YFSETQ. V gave up 0 bases and J gave up 7 bases, with 11 bases separating them. The CDR3 bases are TGCGCCAGCAGCTTGGGACTAGGCAGAAATGAGCAGTTCTTC. Its protein is CASSLGLGRNEQFF.